These 23 T cell receptor beta chains originate from one sample sequenced in a study of technical replicates of blood from several donors. Some clones are missing from TCRdb's copy, which holds only in-frame ones; the method was immunoSEQ multiplex PCR. The repertoire holds about 80,000 clones, with less than 98% as singletons. The sequenced material came from T cells isolated from PBMCs. The receptors here all came from a human donor in good health.

The chain joins TRBV6-5 to TRBJ1-1; D is possibly TRBD1 (6 bases). Trimming took 6 bases from V and 1 from J, leaving 15 bases between them. The CDR3 is 15 amino acids. Germline lookup yields CDR1 MNHEY and CDR2 SVGAGI. The CDR3 spells CASSLSTGWNTEAFF. In DNA, the CDR3 is TGTGCCAGCAGCCTAAGTACAGGGTGGAACACTGAAGCTTTCTTT.

CDR3 nucleotide sequence: TGTGCCAGCAGCGTAGAACTAGGCGGGACCCAGTACTTC. Translation: CASSVELGGTQYF. V and J are TRBV9 and TRBJ2-5, with D possibly being TRBD2 (5 bases). Trimming shortened V by 0 bases and J by 7 bases, and 10 bases separated the two germline ends. Germline V gene data show CDR1 as SGDLS and CDR2 as YYNGEE. There are 13 residues in the CDR3. Full variable domain (outside the CDR3, taken from reference TRBV9 and TRBJ2-5): DSGVTQTPKHLITATGQRVTLRCSPRSGDLSVYWYQQSLDQGLQFLIQYYNGEERAKGNILERFSAQQFPDLHSELNLSSLELGDSALYFCASSVELGGTQYFGPGTRLLVL.

This chain uses TRBV5-1 with TRBJ2-7, with TRBD2 matching over 7 bases. The CDR3 has 14 residues. Germline values: CDR1 SGHRS, CDR2 YFSETQ. J lost 1 base, V lost 1 base, and 2 bases had no gene match. The CDR3 protein is CASSLRTRSYEQYF. In DNA form, the CDR3 reads TGCGCCAGCAGCTTGAGGACTAGATCCTACGAGCAGTACTTC.

This chain connects TRBV5-1 to TRBJ2-5; weak D call: TRBD1 (5 bases). CDR1 is SGHRS, CDR2 YFSETQ, per germline. V lost 0 bases and J 5 bases, leaving 11 bases between the germline ends. The CDR3 has 14 residues. The DNA of the CDR3 is TGCGCCAGCAGCTTGGAGCCAGGGAAGGAGACCCAGTACTTC. Translated: CASSLEPGKETQYF.

The chain recombines TRBV7-2 with TRBJ2-7; D gene unclear. The CDR3 consists of 16 residues. V lost 1 base and J lost 10, with 23 bases in between. Germline CDR1 and CDR2: SGHTA and FQGNSA. CDR3 coding DNA: TGTGCCAGCAGCTTAGAGTCTATTTACCTAAGGAGTCGACAGTACTTC. Residues: CASSLESIYLRSRQYF.

The chain joins TRBV6-5 to TRBJ2-7; D gene uncertain. The CDR3 length is 13 residues. Germline assignment: CDR1 MNHEY and CDR2 SVGAGI. The V and J ends lost 0 bases and 0 bases respectively, with 3 bases between them. CDR3 DNA: TGTGCCAGCAGTTACTCTAACTCCTACGAGCAGTACTTC. This encodes CASSYSNSYEQYF.

This chain uses TRBV5-1 with TRBJ1-1; the match to TRBD1 covers 9 bases. CDR1 is SGHRS, CDR2 YFSETQ, per germline. Trimming took 4 bases from V and 4 from J; bases not matched to a gene: 5. The CDR3 has 14 amino acids. CDR3 in amino acids: CASSPGQGATEAFF. The CDR3, as DNA: TGCGCCAGCAGCCCGGGACAGGGTGCCACTGAAGCTTTCTTT. The full variable domain, its missing parts supplied by reference TRBV5-1 and TRBJ1-1, is KAGVTQTPRYLIKTRGQQVTLSCSPISGHRSVSWYQQTPGQGLQFLFEYFSETQRNKGNFPGRFSGRQFSNSRSEMNVSTLELGDSALYLCASSPGQGATEAFFGQGTRLTVV.

The chain uses TRBV28 and TRBJ2-2; D is perhaps TRBD1 (5 bases). In germline, CDR1 is MDHEN, CDR2 SYDVKM. V was shortened by 7 bases and J by 6 bases, with 18 bases between the two germline ends. The CDR3 consists of 15 residues. The CDR3 here is CASISAQALPGELFF. CDR3 DNA: TGTGCCAGCATTTCGGCACAGGCGCTCCCCGGGGAGCTGTTTTTT.

The chain couples TRBV27 to TRBJ2-4; maybe TRBD1 (5 bases). The V gene's germline CDR1 is MNHEY and CDR2 SMNVEV (reference sequence). This CDR3 has 14 residues. Deletions cut 5 bases from V and 3 bases from J, with 11 bases between. CDR3 sequence reads: CASSSRVVKNIQYF. Here the CDR3 DNA reads TGTGCCAGCAGTAGCAGGGTGGTCAAAAACATTCAGTACTTC.

The chain is built from TRBV7-9 and TRBJ2-7; 9 bases are shared with TRBD1. Germline V CDR1 and CDR2: SEHNR, FQNEAQ (reference sequence). V shed 1 base and J 6 bases; nucleotides not matched to a gene: 4. This CDR3 has 14 residues. The CDR3 protein is CASSLGTGVVEQYF. CDR3 in DNA: TGTGCCAGCAGCTTAGGGACAGGGGTTGTCGAGCAGTACTTC.

CDR3 DNA sequence: TGCAGCGTTGAGCTTTTTACAGGACGACTCACCTCCTACGAGCAGTACTTC. Protein product: CSVELFTGRLTSYEQYF. The gene calls are TRBV29-1 and TRBJ2-7, with D possibly matching TRBD1 (5 bases). This CDR3 region has 17 residues. CDR1 and CDR2 (germline): SQVTM, ANQGSEA. V lost 3 bases, J lost 0 bases, and 21 bases lay in between.

The chain has TRBV28 and TRBJ1-3; 8 nucleotides agree with TRBD1. CDR3 length equals 17 residues. Trimming at V came to 3 bases and at J to 1 base, leaving 8 bases not matched to a gene. Germline V gives CDR1 MDHEN, CDR2 SYDVKM. The CDR3 here is CASSFGQGRLSGNTIYF. DNA for the CDR3: TGTGCCAGCAGTTTCGGACAGGGACGCCTTTCTGGAAACACCATATATTTT. The entire variable domain, with the rest obtained from reference TRBV28 and TRBJ1-3, is as follows: DVKVTQSSRYLVKRTGEKVFLECVQDMDHENMFWYRQDPGLGLRLIYFSYDVKMKEKGDIPEGYSVSREKKERFSLILESASTNQTSMYLCASSFGQGRLSGNTIYFGEGSWLTVV.

This chain uses TRBV19 with TRBJ2-7; D possibly corresponds to TRBD1 (6 bases). Trimming pared 4 bases from V and 2 bases from J, leaving 18 bases between. The V gene's germline CDR1 is LNHDA and CDR2 SQIVND (reference sequence). The CDR3 consists of 16 residues. The CDR3 DNA follows: TGTGCCAGTAGTACAAAAGCCGGGACACATACCTACGAGCAGTACTTC. The encoded protein is CASSTKAGTHTYEQYF.

The V gene is TRBV5-4, the J gene TRBJ1-6; maybe TRBD1 (6 bases). V lost 4 bases and J lost 8, with 13 bases in between. The CDR3 covers 14 residues. Germline assignment: CDR1 SGHNT and CDR2 YYREEE (reference sequence). The CDR3 nucleotides read TGTGCCAGCAGCCAACAGGGTCCGGATTCACCCCTCCACTTT. Amino acids: CASSQQGPDSPLHF.

The chain joins TRBV7-9 to TRBJ1-2, with 7 bases matching TRBD1. The V and J ends lost 1 base and 4 bases, in that order; junction bases with no gene match: 6. Per the germline V gene, CDR1 is SEHNR and CDR2 is FQNEAQ (reference sequence). The CDR3 extends over 15 amino acids. This CDR3 reads CASSLDDRDVYGYTF. In DNA form, the CDR3 reads TGTGCCAGCAGCTTAGACGACAGGGATGTCTATGGCTACACCTTC.

This chain joins TRBV29-1 and TRBJ1-2, with D unclear. The V end was cut by 1 base, the J end by 3 bases, with 9 bases between. Germline V lookup: CDR1 SQVTM, CDR2 ANQGSEA. The CDR3 runs to 13 residues. This chain's CDR3 is CSVEGNRDYGYTF. CDR3 coding DNA: TGCAGCGTTGAAGGGAATCGGGACTATGGCTACACCTTC.

This clone has a single count. This chain joins TRBV11-2 and TRBJ2-2; 8 bases map to TRBD2. Germline trimming cut 5 bases from V and 7 bases from J; bases unmatched to any gene: 12. Germline CDR1 is SGHAT and CDR2 is FQNNGV. The CDR3 loop spans 16 amino acids. CDR3 sequence reads: CASSRGRGGRGGELFF. CDR3 in DNA: TGTGCCAGCAGCCGGGGTCGGGGGGGCCGCGGCGGGGAGCTGTTTTTT.

The J gene is TRBJ1-1, the V gene TRBV5-1; D not resolved. This CDR3 has 13 amino acids. V dropped 4 bases and J dropped 0 bases, with 7 bases sitting between them. CDR1 and CDR2 from the germline V gene are SGHRS and YFSETQ. CDR3 DNA: TGCGCCAGCAGCCTGAACATGAACACTGAAGCTTTCTTT. The encoded protein is CASSLNMNTEAFF.

The chain carries TRBV25-1 and TRBJ2-5; 8 bases line up with TRBD1. The germline V gene has CDR1 MGHDK and CDR2 SYGVNS. The CDR3 runs to 13 residues. The ends lost 6 bases at V and 4 bases at J; junction bases unmatched: 4. The CDR3 region has the DNA TGTGCCAGCAGAACCGGGACAGGAGAGACCCAGTACTTC. Protein: CASRTGTGETQYF.

The CDR3 protein is CASSARQGGRLAQHF. The CDR3 coding sequence is TGTGCCAGCAGTGCTCGACAGGGGGGTAGGTTAGCCCAGCATTTT. The V and J genes are TRBV6-1 and TRBJ1-5; 9 bases fit TRBD1. The CDR3 spans 15 residues. The V gene end was trimmed by 4 bases and the J gene end by 11 bases; junction bases not matched to a gene: 12. Germline V gives CDR1 MNHNS, CDR2 SASEGT.

The rearrangement uses TRBV27 and TRBJ2-5; 9 bases line up with TRBD2. The V and J ends lost 2 bases and 4 bases, in that order; junction bases with no gene match: 5. Looked up from germline, CDR1 is MNHEY and CDR2 is SMNVEV (reference sequence). The CDR3 contains 15 residues. The CDR3: CASSLAGGPGETQYF. For the CDR3, the DNA is TGTGCCAGCAGTTTAGCGGGAGGGCCGGGAGAGACCCAGTACTTC.

This chain links TRBV10-3 with TRBJ2-5; D possibly corresponds to TRBD1 (6 bases). The length of the CDR3 is 13 residues. With 2 bases removed from V and 3 bases from J, the gap between germline ends came to 7 bases. Germline V lookup: CDR1 ENHRY, CDR2 SYGVKD. DNA for the CDR3: TGTGCCATCAGTGAGAGGACAGAAGAGACCCAGTACTTC. It yields the protein CAISERTEETQYF.

The genes are TRBV29-1 and TRBJ2-7, with 9 nucleotides matching TRBD1. The CDR3 is made up of 12 amino acids. V was clipped by 5 bases and J by 3 bases; unmatched bases: 2. Germline CDR1 SQVTM, CDR2 ANQGSEA. The CDR3 nucleotides read TGCAGCGTTAGGACAGGGGACTACGAGCAGTACTTC. This encodes CSVRTGDYEQYF.